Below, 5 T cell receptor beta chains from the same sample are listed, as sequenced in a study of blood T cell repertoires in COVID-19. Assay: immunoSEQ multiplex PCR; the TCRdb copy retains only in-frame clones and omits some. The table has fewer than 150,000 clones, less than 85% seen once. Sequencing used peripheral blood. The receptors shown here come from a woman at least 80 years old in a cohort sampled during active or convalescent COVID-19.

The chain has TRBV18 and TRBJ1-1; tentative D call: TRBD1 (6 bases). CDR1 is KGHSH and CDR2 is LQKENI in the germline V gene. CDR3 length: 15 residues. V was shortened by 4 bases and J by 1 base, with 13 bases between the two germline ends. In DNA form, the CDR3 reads TGTGCCAGCTCACTAAGCCGGGACACGAACACTGAAGCTTTCTTT. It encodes CASSLSRDTNTEAFF.

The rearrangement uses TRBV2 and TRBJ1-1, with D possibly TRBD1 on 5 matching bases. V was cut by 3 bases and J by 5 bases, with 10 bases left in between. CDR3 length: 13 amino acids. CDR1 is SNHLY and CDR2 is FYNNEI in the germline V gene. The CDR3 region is CASSEEQGTEAFF. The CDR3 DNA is TGTGCCAGCAGTGAGGAGCAGGGAACTGAAGCTTTCTTT. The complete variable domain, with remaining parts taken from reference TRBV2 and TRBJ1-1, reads EPEVTQTPSHQVTQMGQEVILRCVPISNHLYFYWYRQILGQKVEFLVSFYNNEISEKSEIFDDQFSVERPDGSNFTLKIRSTKLEDSAMYFCASSEEQGTEAFFGQGTRLTVV.

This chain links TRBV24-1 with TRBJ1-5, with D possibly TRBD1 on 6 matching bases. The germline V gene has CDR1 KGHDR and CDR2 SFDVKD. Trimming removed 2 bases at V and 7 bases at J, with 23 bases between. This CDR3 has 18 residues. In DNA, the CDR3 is TGTGCCACCAGTGATTCCCTTCCCAGGGGCTCGGGGGGGCAGCCCCAGCATTTT. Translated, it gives CATSDSLPRGSGGQPQHF.

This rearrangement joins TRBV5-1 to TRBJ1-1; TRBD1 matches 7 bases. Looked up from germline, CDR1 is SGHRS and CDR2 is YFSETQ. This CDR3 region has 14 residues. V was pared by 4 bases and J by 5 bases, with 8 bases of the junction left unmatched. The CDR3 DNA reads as TGCGCCAGCAGCCCCAAACAGGGGAATACTGAAGCTTTCTTT. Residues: CASSPKQGNTEAFF. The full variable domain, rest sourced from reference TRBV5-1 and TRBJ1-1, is KAGVTQTPRYLIKTRGQQVTLSCSPISGHRSVSWYQQTPGQGLQFLFEYFSETQRNKGNFPGRFSGRQFSNSRSEMNVSTLELGDSALYLCASSPKQGNTEAFFGQGTRLTVV.

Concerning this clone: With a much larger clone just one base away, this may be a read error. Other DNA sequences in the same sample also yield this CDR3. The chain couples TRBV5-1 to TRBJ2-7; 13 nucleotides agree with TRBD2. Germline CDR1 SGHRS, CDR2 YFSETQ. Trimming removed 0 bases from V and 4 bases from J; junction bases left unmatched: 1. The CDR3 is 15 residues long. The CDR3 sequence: CASSLGTSGGYEQYF. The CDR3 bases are TGCGCCAGCAGCTTGGGGACTAGCGGGGGTTACGAGCAGTACTTC.